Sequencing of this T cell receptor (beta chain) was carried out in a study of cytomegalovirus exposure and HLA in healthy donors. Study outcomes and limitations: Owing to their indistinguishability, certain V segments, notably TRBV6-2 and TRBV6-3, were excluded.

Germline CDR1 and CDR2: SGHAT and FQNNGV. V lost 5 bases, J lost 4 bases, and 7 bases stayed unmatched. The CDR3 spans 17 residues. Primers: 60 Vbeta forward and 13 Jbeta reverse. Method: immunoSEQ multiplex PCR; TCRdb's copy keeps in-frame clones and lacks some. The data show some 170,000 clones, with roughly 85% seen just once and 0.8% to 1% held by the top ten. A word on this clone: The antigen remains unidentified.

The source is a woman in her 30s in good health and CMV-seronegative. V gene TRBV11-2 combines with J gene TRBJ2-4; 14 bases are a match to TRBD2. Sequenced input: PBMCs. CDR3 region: CASSPGTSGGLKNIQYF. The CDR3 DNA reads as TGTGCCAGCAGCCCCGGGACTAGCGGGGGTCTTAAAAACATTCAGTACTTC.